The T cell receptor beta chain under discussion was sequenced for a study of cytomegalovirus exposure and HLA in healthy donors. Study-level points and caveats: Later work found most CMV-associated TCR beta chains apparently HLA-restricted. In vitro experiments confirmed that a few CMV-associated chains were specific for CMV antigens. The study recorded 150 to 200 TCR beta chains that were cytomegalovirus-associated. It was reported that the classifier diagnosed cytomegalovirus status with high specificity and sensitivity in both the original and validation cohorts.

The PCR employed 60 Vbeta primers together with 13 Jbeta primers. The protocol was immunoSEQ multiplex PCR, while the TCRdb copy is restricted to in-frame clones and leaves out a portion. The sample has about 130,000 clones. With respect to this clone: Antigen: not known.

The TCR was taken from a man aged 40-50 years in good health and CMV-seronegative. Sequenced material: PBMCs.

In DNA form, the CDR3 reads TGTGCCAGCAGCGGACGGGACAGAGAAGAGACCCAGTACTTC. Its translation: CASSGRDREETQYF. This rearrangement joins TRBV13 to TRBJ2-5; 7 positions agree with TRBD1. This CDR3 has 14 amino acids. V dropped 5 bases and J dropped 3; count of bases not matched to a gene: 6. Per germline, CDR1 PRHDT and CDR2 FYEKMQ (reference sequence).